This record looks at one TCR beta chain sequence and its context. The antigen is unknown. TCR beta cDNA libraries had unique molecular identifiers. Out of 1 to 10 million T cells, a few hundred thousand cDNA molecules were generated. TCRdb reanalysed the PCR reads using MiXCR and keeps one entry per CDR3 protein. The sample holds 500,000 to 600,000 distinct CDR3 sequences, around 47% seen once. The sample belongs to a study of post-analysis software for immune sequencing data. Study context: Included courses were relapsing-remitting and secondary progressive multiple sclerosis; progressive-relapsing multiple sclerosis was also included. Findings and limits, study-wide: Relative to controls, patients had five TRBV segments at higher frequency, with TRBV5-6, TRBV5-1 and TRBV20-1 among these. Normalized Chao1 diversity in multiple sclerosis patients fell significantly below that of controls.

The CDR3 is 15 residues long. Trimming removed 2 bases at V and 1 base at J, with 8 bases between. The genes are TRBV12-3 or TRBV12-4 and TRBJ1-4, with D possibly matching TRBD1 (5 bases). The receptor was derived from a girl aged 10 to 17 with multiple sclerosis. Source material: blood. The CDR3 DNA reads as TGTGCCAGCAGTTTAAGGCAGGGAACTAATGAAAAACTGTTTTTT. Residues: CASSLRQGTNEKLFF.